A selection of T cell receptor beta chains follows, all from one sample in a study of blood T cell repertoires in COVID-19. Only in-frame clones appear in the TCRdb table, and some are missing; sequencing was by immunoSEQ multiplex PCR. The repertoire consists of about 140,000 clones, with roughly 80% occurring once and the leading ten covering around a sixth. Sequences were obtained from peripheral blood. The receptors were gathered from a man in his forties or fifties with acute or convalescent COVID-19. Both conserved end residues are part of each CDR3. A D gene is named only where the DNA matches it firmly. Clone size is shown for a subset of rows, as once, few, many or a class of expanded clone.

V: TRBV19
size: -
D: -
J: TRBJ1-2
DNA: TGTGCCAGTAAACCCGCCGGTGCTAACTATGGCTACACCTTC
CDR3: CASKPAGANYGYTF

V: TRBV7-3
size: -
D: -
J: TRBJ1-1
DNA: TGTGCCAGCAGCCCTTCGAGGACAGAAGAAGCTTTCTTT
CDR3: CASSPSRTEEAFF

V: TRBV7-2
size: -
D: -
J: TRBJ1-1
DNA: TGTGCCAGCAGCTTAAAGGGTGGGGAGACTGAAGCTTTCTTT
CDR3: CASSLKGGETEAFF

V: TRBV3-1/TRBV3-2
size: -
D: -
J: TRBJ1-1
DNA: TGTGCCAGCAGCCAAGATCGGGTAGGGAACACTGAAGCTTTCTTT
CDR3: CASSQDRVGNTEAFF

V: TRBV6-5
size: -
D: -
J: TRBJ1-1
DNA: TGTGCCAGCAGTTACGGCGAGGGAAGGAGGACTGAAGCTTTCTTT
CDR3: CASSYGEGRRTEAFF

V: TRBV6-5
size: few
D: -
J: TRBJ2-7
DNA: TGTGCCACTCGAGGGGGCTACGAGCAGTACTTC
CDR3: CATRGGYEQYF

V: TRBV4-2
size: -
D: -
J: TRBJ1-5
DNA: TGTGCCAGCAGCCAAGACAGGGGTAGCAATCAGCCCCAGCATTTT
CDR3: CASSQDRGSNQPQHF

V: TRBV6-1
size: -
D: -
J: TRBJ2-5
DNA: TGTGCCAGCAGTGAAGACGGGACCCAGTACTTC
CDR3: CASSEDGTQYF

V: TRBV6-5
size: once
D: -
J: TRBJ1-6
DNA: TGTGCCAGCAGTCTAGACAGAAATTCACCCCTCCACTTT
CDR3: CASSLDRNSPLHF

V: TRBV27
size: -
D: -
J: TRBJ1-1
DNA: TGTGCCAGCACGCGAGCTTTCTTT
CDR3: CASTRAFF

V: TRBV30
size: few
D: TRBD1
J: TRBJ1-2
DNA: TGTGCCTGGCGGACAGGGGGGCCCAGTGGCTACACCTTC
CDR3: CAWRTGGPSGYTF

V: TRBV4-1
size: -
D: TRBD1
J: TRBJ1-1
DNA: TGCGCCAGCAGCCAAGATACAGGGGCTCTGTTAGCTTTCTTT
CDR3: CASSQDTGALLAFF

V: TRBV5-6
size: many
D: TRBD2
J: TRBJ2-7
DNA: TGTGCCAGCAGCCATTTGACTAGCGGGGGTGGCGAGCAGTACTTC
CDR3: CASSHLTSGGGEQYF

V: TRBV7-6
size: -
D: -
J: TRBJ2-2
DNA: TGTGCCAGCAGCTTACTAGGTCGAGGGGGGGCCACCGGGGAGCTGTTTTTT
CDR3: CASSLLGRGGATGELFF